The 22 T cell receptor beta chains presented below share a single source sample, sequenced in a study of T cell responses to AZD1222 COVID-19 vaccine. Sequenced by immunoSEQ multiplex PCR; TCRdb stores in-frame clones only, minus some. Found here are 140,000 to 150,000 clones, 80% to 90% of them singletons; the top ten hold around 8%. The starting material was peripheral blood, obtained on day 0 of AZD1222 vaccination. The receptors were sampled from an adult in good health.

This rearrangement joins TRBV7-8 to TRBJ2-3; the D gene is possibly TRBD2 (6 bases). Germline-derived CDR1 and CDR2 are SGHVS and FQNEAQ. The CDR3 extends over 16 amino acids. Trimming removed 5 bases from V and 1 base from J, with 16 bases in between. In DNA, the CDR3 is TGTGCCAGCAGCCCACTGGGCGGGAAGCGCACAGATACGCAGTATTTT. It yields the protein CASSPLGGKRTDTQYF. Using reference TRBV7-8 and TRBJ2-3 for the parts outside the CDR3, the full variable domain is GAGVSQSPRYKVAKRGQDVALRCDPISGHVSLFWYQQALGQGPEFLTYFQNEAQLDKSGLPSDRFFAERPEGSVSTLKIQRTQQEDSAVYLCASSPLGGKRTDTQYFGPGTRLTVL.

The chain uses TRBV7-2 and TRBJ2-5; a weak D match, TRBD2 (5 bases). V was shortened by 5 bases and J by 4 bases, with 17 bases between the two germline ends. This CDR3 region has 15 residues. In germline, CDR1 is SGHTA, CDR2 FQGNSA. The CDR3 sequence: CASSPGLNWGETQYF. The CDR3 nucleotides are TGTGCCAGCAGCCCAGGACTGAATTGGGGAGAGACCCAGTACTTC.

The chain uses TRBV9 and TRBJ1-2; possible D gene TRBD1, 6 bases. Germline loops: CDR1 SGDLS, CDR2 YYNGEE. The CDR3 consists of 14 residues. Trimming stripped 4 bases from V and 0 bases from J, with 10 bases between. CDR3 loop: CASSPRGSNYGYTF. In DNA, the CDR3 is TGTGCCAGCAGCCCTAGGGGGTCTAACTATGGCTACACCTTC.

The chain uses TRBV5-1 and TRBJ1-2, with D maybe TRBD1 (6 bases). The ends were cut back, 0 bases at V and 4 bases at J, with 19 bases in the middle. The CDR3 covers 17 residues. Looked up from germline, CDR1 is SGHRS and CDR2 is YFSETQ. As DNA, the CDR3 is TGCGCCAGCAGCTTGGAAGGGGGAACGGGCGGTGGCTATGGCTACACCTTC. It encodes CASSLEGGTGGGYGYTF.

The chain combines TRBV11-3 with TRBJ2-7; no clear D. V dropped 4 bases and J dropped 0 bases, with 10 bases sitting between them. Per the germline V gene, CDR1 is SGHNT and CDR2 is YENEEA. This CDR3 has 14 amino acids. CDR3 nucleotides: TGTGCCAGCAGCTATACAGCGTCCTCCTACGAGCAGTACTTC. Translating it yields CASSYTASSYEQYF.

This clone was recorded once. V is TRBV5-6 and J is TRBJ2-2; 9 nucleotides align to TRBD2. The CDR3 runs 16 residues. V lost 0 bases, J lost 5 bases, and 5 bases stayed unmatched. Germline-derived CDR1 and CDR2 are SGHDT and YYEEEE. CDR3 amino acids: CASSLGAGGGTGELFF. The CDR3, as DNA: TGTGCCAGCAGCTTGGGAGCGGGAGGAGGGACCGGGGAGCTGTTTTTT.

The CDR3 is CASSSGQGSPLHF. Here the CDR3 DNA reads TGTGCCAGCTCATCTGGACAGGGGTCACCCCTCCACTTT. The gene calls are TRBV18 and TRBJ1-6, with 9 positions matching TRBD1. V was clipped by 5 bases and J by 10 bases; unmatched bases: 3. The CDR3 loop spans 13 amino acids. The V gene's germline CDR1 is KGHSH and CDR2 LQKENI.

V and J are TRBV5-1 and TRBJ1-2; 8 bases agree with TRBD1. CDR3 length: 15 amino acids. Trimming removed 0 bases from V and 3 bases from J; junction bases left unmatched: 4. Germline-derived CDR1 and CDR2 are SGHRS and YFSETQ. The CDR3 sequence is CASSLVAGGHYGYTF. DNA of the CDR3: TGCGCCAGCAGCTTGGTGGCAGGGGGCCACTATGGCTACACCTTC.

This clone was seen a handful of times. The V and J genes are TRBV6-5 and TRBJ2-1; weak D call: TRBD2 (6 bases). The CDR3 loop spans 15 amino acids. The germline CDR1 and CDR2 sequences are MNHEY and SVGAGI. V lost 8 bases and J lost 5, with 19 bases in between. The CDR3 bases are TGTGCCAGCCGAGCAGTCGGAGGGGAACACAATGAGCAGTTCTTC. This gives the protein CASRAVGGEHNEQFF.

The J gene is TRBJ2-7, the V gene TRBV5-4; 8 bases align to TRBD1. Germline V gene lookup returns CDR1 SGHNT and CDR2 YYREEE (reference sequence). V was clipped by 6 bases and J by 5 bases; unmatched bases: 10. CDR3 length: 14 amino acids. CDR3 region: CASTIQGVRDEQYF. CDR3 nucleotides: TGTGCCAGCACTATACAGGGGGTCCGGGACGAGCAGTACTTC.

This clone was recorded only once. The rearrangement links TRBV19 to TRBJ2-1; possibly TRBD1 or TRBD2 for D (5 bases each). In germline, CDR1 is LNHDA, CDR2 SQIVND (reference sequence). The CDR3 spans 11 residues. V was clipped by 3 bases and J by 15 bases, with 12 bases between them. The chain's CDR3 is CASSIGGSPFF. In nucleotides, the CDR3 is TGTGCCAGTAGTATTGGGGGATCCCCGTTCTTC.

This clone was observed a handful of times. V is TRBV4-1 and J is TRBJ1-1, with 10 bases aligning to TRBD1. The germline V gene has CDR1 MGHRA and CDR2 YSYEKL. The CDR3 consists of 15 residues. V dropped 4 bases and J dropped 3; count of bases not matched to a gene: 5. CDR3: CASSPWDRGYTEAFF. The DNA for the CDR3 is TGCGCCAGCAGCCCTTGGGACAGGGGTTACACTGAAGCTTTCTTT.

V usage is TRBV30 and J usage is TRBJ2-7; 8 nucleotides align to TRBD1. This CDR3 contains 14 residues. Germline loops: CDR1 GTSNPN, CDR2 SVGIG (reference sequence). Germline trimming cut 3 bases from V and 2 bases from J; bases unmatched to any gene: 6. CDR3 loop: CAWRGTGNTYEQYF. The CDR3 DNA is TGTGCCTGGAGGGGGACAGGCAACACCTACGAGCAGTACTTC.

The gene calls are TRBV9 and TRBJ2-7, with a possible D match to TRBD2 (5 bases). The CDR3 consists of 15 residues. The ends were cut back, 4 bases at V and 6 bases at J, with 20 bases in the middle. Germline-derived CDR1 and CDR2 are SGDLS and YYNGEE. Written as DNA, the CDR3 is TGTGCCAGCAGCTTTTCGGGATCTACCACGGGCGAGCAGTACTTC. Its protein is CASSFSGSTTGEQYF. The variable domain in full, with the rest retrieved from reference TRBV9 and TRBJ2-7, is DSGVTQTPKHLITATGQRVTLRCSPRSGDLSVYWYQQSLDQGLQFLIQYYNGEERAKGNILERFSAQQFPDLHSELNLSSLELGDSALYFCASSFSGSTTGEQYFGPGTRLTVT.

This chain links TRBV18 with TRBJ2-5; D gene unclear. CDR1 and CDR2 from the germline V gene are KGHSH and LQKENI. The length of the CDR3 is 13 residues. Deletions cut 1 base from V and 3 bases from J, with 6 bases between. The DNA for the CDR3 is TGTGCCAGCTCACCACGTCACAAAGAGACCCAGTACTTC. Protein sequence: CASSPRHKETQYF.

On this clone itself: The sample holds other DNA sequences that translate to the same CDR3. The chain joins TRBV10-3 to TRBJ1-2, with 7 positions matching TRBD1. This CDR3 has 13 residues. Germline CDR1 reads ENHRY; CDR2 reads SYGVKD. V was pared by 8 bases and J by 2 bases, with 5 bases of the junction left unmatched. The CDR3 here is CAISGTANYGYTF. For the CDR3, the DNA is TGTGCCATCTCCGGGACAGCCAACTATGGCTACACCTTC.

This clone was observed a single time. V is TRBV10-3 and J is TRBJ2-2, with a tentative D call TRBD1 (7 bases). Looked up from germline, CDR1 is ENHRY and CDR2 is SYGVKD. The CDR3 is 15 amino acids. Trimming shortened V by 6 bases and J by 1 base, and 12 bases separated the two germline ends. The DNA of the CDR3 is TGTGCCATCAGCGCGGGACAGCAGAACACCGGGGAGCTGTTTTTT. Translated: CAISAGQQNTGELFF.

This chain connects TRBV5-1 to TRBJ2-3, with TRBD2 identical over 10 bases. The CDR3 loop spans 15 amino acids. Germline CDR1 SGHRS, CDR2 YFSETQ. The trim removed 0 bases at V and 9 bases at J, leaving 7 bases unmatched. Here the CDR3 DNA reads TGCGCCAGCAGCTTGGATGCTAGCGGGGGTGGCACGCAGTATTTT. This sequence encodes CASSLDASGGGTQYF.

The V gene is TRBV25-1, the J gene TRBJ1-2; TRBD1 matches 9 bases. Germline lookup yields CDR1 MGHDK and CDR2 SYGVNS. Germline trimming cut 3 bases from V and 7 bases from J; bases unmatched to any gene: 9. CDR3 length: 15 residues. This CDR3 reads CASSDLGGQGSGYTF. Here the CDR3 DNA reads TGTGCCAGCAGTGACCTTGGGGGACAGGGAAGTGGCTACACCTTC.

The rearrangement uses TRBV6-1 and TRBJ2-7, with no clear D. Germline CDR1 is MNHNS and CDR2 is SASEGT. The CDR3 sequence is 12 residues long. Trimming removed 3 bases from V and 7 bases from J, with 10 bases in between. The CDR3 reads CASSESLGEQYF. CDR3 DNA: TGTGCCAGCAGTGAGAGTTTGGGGGAGCAGTACTTC.

The chain couples TRBV28 to TRBJ2-3; TRBD1 or TRBD2 may be the D gene (5 bases each). CDR1 is MDHEN, CDR2 SYDVKM, per germline. The CDR3 has 15 residues. Between the trimmed V and J ends, which lost 3 bases and 3 bases, there was a span of 13 bases. This chain's CDR3 is CASSFEARETDTQYF. In DNA, the CDR3 is TGTGCCAGCAGTTTCGAGGCCAGGGAGACAGATACGCAGTATTTT.

This rearrangement joins TRBV18 to TRBJ1-2; possibly TRBD1 for D (5 bases). In germline, CDR1 is KGHSH, CDR2 LQKENI. Trimming pared 2 bases from V and 7 bases from J, leaving 11 bases between. The CDR3 consists of 13 residues. CDR3 bases: TGTGCCAGCTCACCAAGGGCAGGGCCTGGCTACACCTTC. Protein product: CASSPRAGPGYTF.